Listed here are 22 T cell receptor beta chains from one sample, sequenced in a study of cytomegalovirus exposure and HLA in healthy donors. Here immunoSEQ multiplex PCR was the method, and the copy in TCRdb shows in-frame clones only, minus some. The sample holds approximately 200,000 clones, 75% to 95% seen once. The specimen was PBMCs. The receptor source for this set is a young woman in good health and CMV-seronegative.

The chain uses TRBV27 and TRBJ2-7, with 7 nucleotides matching TRBD2. Germline V gives CDR1 MNHEY, CDR2 SMNVEV (reference sequence). The CDR3 totals 17 residues. Trimming removed 1 base from V and 2 bases from J; junction bases left unmatched: 11. CDR3 sequence reads: CASSLFARDYQPYEQYF. The CDR3 bases are TGTGCCAGCAGTTTATTCGCCCGGGACTACCAACCCTACGAGCAGTACTTC.

In this sample, this clone turned up a few times. The chain has TRBV5-1 and TRBJ2-7; 9 nucleotides match TRBD1. The germline gives CDR1 SGHRS, CDR2 YFSETQ. This CDR3 is 14 amino acids long. The V gene end was trimmed by 1 base and the J gene end by 3 bases; junction bases not matched to a gene: 2. Here the CDR3 DNA reads TGCGCCAGCAGCTTGCGGACAGGGGACTACGAGCAGTACTTC. Protein: CASSLRTGDYEQYF.

The CDR3 DNA reads TGTGCTAGCGCCTGGACCGATAGCGGAAACGCGAACACCGGGGAGCTGTTTTTT. Its protein is CASAWTDSGNANTGELFF. The rearrangement uses TRBV7-7 and TRBJ2-2; tentatively, D is TRBD2 (6 bases). The germline gives CDR1 SSHAT, CDR2 FNYEAQ (reference sequence). The CDR3 has 18 residues.

The V and J genes are TRBV7-9 and TRBJ1-2, with 7 nucleotides matching TRBD1. Germline V gene lookup returns CDR1 SEHNR and CDR2 FQNEAQ (reference sequence). V lost 2 bases and J lost 3; bases outside the gene matches: 9. The CDR3 runs 16 residues. Here the CDR3 reads CASSLFGEGAHYGYTF. CDR3 nucleotides: TGTGCCAGCAGCTTATTTGGCGAGGGGGCACACTATGGCTACACCTTC. Using reference TRBV7-9 and TRBJ1-2 for the parts outside the CDR3, the full variable domain is DTGVSQNPRHKITKRGQNVTFRCDPISEHNRLYWYRQTLGQGPEFLTYFQNEAQLEKSRLLSDRFSAERPKGSFSTLEIQRTEQGDSAMYLCASSLFGEGAHYGYTFGSGTRLTVV.

This chain links TRBV6-5 with TRBJ1-1; 8 bases are a match to TRBD1. This CDR3 spans 16 amino acids. The junction had 6 bases not matched to a gene; V was cut back by 1 base and J by 2 bases. Germline V CDR1 and CDR2: MNHEY, SVGAGI. The CDR3 region has the DNA TGTGCCAGCAGTTACTATGGGACAGGTCGAAACACTGAAGCTTTCTTT. This translates into CASSYYGTGRNTEAFF.

This clone occurred a few times. The rearrangement uses TRBV4-1 and TRBJ1-2; a weak D match, TRBD1 (6 bases). The germline CDR1 and CDR2 sequences are MGHRA and YSYEKL. The CDR3 is 12 amino acids. Deletions cut 4 bases from V and 4 bases from J, with 7 bases between. In nucleotides, the CDR3 is TGCGCCAGCAGCCCGGACAGCTATGGCTACACCTTC. Its protein is CASSPDSYGYTF.

The rearrangement links TRBV5-1 to TRBJ1-1; D is unclear. The CDR3 has 16 amino acids. V gave up 0 bases and J gave up 0 bases, with 12 bases separating them. Germline lookup yields CDR1 SGHRS and CDR2 YFSETQ. CDR3 residues: CASSLAGGSMNTEAFF. The CDR3 bases are TGCGCCAGCAGCTTGGCAGGAGGGAGTATGAACACTGAAGCTTTCTTT.

There are a few counts of this clone. This chain uses TRBV7-2 with TRBJ1-1; 10 bases line up with TRBD1. The CDR3 is 15 residues long. Trimming took 4 bases from V and 4 from J; bases not matched to a gene: 6. The V gene's germline CDR1 is SGHTA and CDR2 FQGNSA. This chain's CDR3 is CASSSGQGGFTEAFF. DNA for the CDR3: TGTGCCAGCAGCTCCGGACAGGGGGGATTCACTGAAGCTTTCTTT.

V and J are TRBV11-2 and TRBJ2-7; 9 nucleotides align to TRBD2. This CDR3 has 16 residues. Germline lookup yields CDR1 SGHAT and CDR2 FQNNGV. The V gene end was trimmed by 1 base and the J gene end by 2 bases; junction bases not matched to a gene: 6. The CDR3 DNA is TGTGCCAGCAGCTTAGCGTCTAGCGGGACGACCTACGAGCAGTACTTC. Translation gives CASSLASSGTTYEQYF.

The chain is built from TRBV2 and TRBJ1-1; the match to TRBD1 covers 9 bases. The germline CDR1 and CDR2 sequences are SNHLY and FYNNEI. V was pared by 7 bases and J by 5 bases, with 5 bases of the junction left unmatched. This CDR3 contains 13 residues. The CDR3 nucleotides read TGTGCCAGCATCTACAGGGGGCGAACTGAAGCTTTCTTT. Its protein is CASIYRGRTEAFF.

V usage is TRBV27 and J usage is TRBJ2-1; TRBD2 is a possible D gene (6 bases). The V end was cut by 3 bases, the J end by 8 bases, with 17 bases between. The CDR3 contains 15 residues. CDR1 is MNHEY and CDR2 is SMNVEV in the germline V gene (reference sequence). CDR3 residues: CASSFRPPGGYEQFF. The CDR3 DNA sequence: TGTGCCAGCAGTTTTAGGCCCCCCGGGGGATATGAGCAGTTCTTC.

The rearrangement joins TRBV29-1 to TRBJ2-7, with D unclear. Trimming took off 7 bases at V and 7 bases at J, with 17 bases between the two ends. The CDR3 loop spans 12 amino acids. Germline V lookup: CDR1 SQVTM, CDR2 ANQGSEA. CDR3 in amino acids: CSALSRRWEQYF. CDR3 coding DNA: TGCAGCGCCCTAAGCCGGAGATGGGAGCAGTACTTC.

The chain couples TRBV11-2 to TRBJ2-5; 11 bases are a match to TRBD1. Germline loops: CDR1 SGHAT, CDR2 FQNNGV. CDR3 length: 17 residues. V was pared by 5 bases and J by 4 bases, with 12 bases of the junction left unmatched. CDR3 nucleotide sequence: TGTGCCAGCAGCCGTCGGGACAGGGGGATAGGCAGAGAGACCCAGTACTTC. The encoded protein is CASSRRDRGIGRETQYF.

The gene calls are TRBV18 and TRBJ2-7; TRBD2 matches 10 bases. Losses at the gene ends were 4 bases for V and 7 bases for J; bases not matched to a gene: 7. The CDR3 extends over 14 amino acids. Looked up from germline, CDR1 is KGHSH and CDR2 is LQKENI. The CDR3 sequence: CASSRLAGVEEQYF. The CDR3 coding sequence is TGTGCCAGCTCACGGCTAGCGGGAGTCGAGGAGCAGTACTTC.

The V and J genes are TRBV5-1 and TRBJ2-6; 7 bases align to TRBD1. Per the germline V gene, CDR1 is SGHRS and CDR2 is YFSETQ. This CDR3 region has 19 residues. V lost 5 bases, J lost 0 bases, and 14 bases stayed unmatched. In DNA form, the CDR3 reads TGCGCCAGCAGAACCGACAGGGCCCCTCAACCCTCTGGGGCCAACGTCCTGACTTTC. Its translation is CASRTDRAPQPSGANVLTF.

V gene TRBV10-3 combines with J gene TRBJ1-5; D remains unclear. Trimming left V 3 bases short and J 2 bases short, with 14 bases between. The germline CDR1 and CDR2 sequences are ENHRY and SYGVKD. The CDR3 runs to 16 residues. The CDR3 DNA sequence: TGTGCCATCAGTGACTCCCTCGGGAAGGGCAATCAGCCCCAGCATTTT. Encoded protein: CAISDSLGKGNQPQHF.

The rearrangement joins TRBV2 to TRBJ1-4, with 9 bases lining up with TRBD1. This CDR3 contains 16 residues. The germline gives CDR1 SNHLY, CDR2 FYNNEI. V was pared by 6 bases and J by 0 bases, with 5 bases of the junction left unmatched. CDR3 protein: CASSADRGTTNEKLFF. CDR3 nucleotides: TGTGCCAGCAGCGCCGACAGGGGGACAACTAATGAAAAACTGTTTTTT.

This chain links TRBV6-4 with TRBJ2-3; D gene uncertain. CDR1 is MRHNA, CDR2 SNTAGT, per germline. V was trimmed by 5 bases and J by 0 bases, leaving 18 bases between them. The length of the CDR3 is 17 residues. In DNA, the CDR3 is TGTGCCAGCAGTTCCCAAGAGGTCACGACGAGCACAGATACGCAGTATTTT. This encodes CASSSQEVTTSTDTQYF.

The chain carries TRBV2 and TRBJ2-6, with a possible D match to TRBD1 (6 bases). The CDR3 contains 16 residues. Germline CDR1 is SNHLY and CDR2 is FYNNEI. Trimming removed 8 bases from V and 3 bases from J, with 17 bases in between. The CDR3 DNA follows: TGTGCCAGCCGCATTGCAGGGGCGCATGGGGCCAACGTCCTGACTTTC. Its protein product is CASRIAGAHGANVLTF.

The rearrangement uses TRBV7-2 and TRBJ2-1; D gene unclear. Germline V gene lookup returns CDR1 SGHTA and CDR2 FQGNSA. The CDR3 runs 16 residues. Trimming cost V 3 bases and J 1 base, with 13 bases left between them. CDR3 sequence: CASSLIRLLSYNEQFF. The CDR3 DNA sequence: TGTGCCAGCAGCTTGATAAGACTGTTGTCCTACAATGAGCAGTTCTTC.

The rearrangement links TRBV28 to TRBJ1-1; TRBD1 matches 10 bases. Germline CDR1 is MDHEN and CDR2 is SYDVKM. The V and J ends lost 4 bases and 1 base, in that order; junction bases with no gene match: 6. The CDR3 is 16 residues long. This chain's CDR3 is CASSYGTGVSNTEAFF. As DNA, the CDR3 is TGTGCCAGCAGTTACGGGACAGGGGTGTCGAACACTGAAGCTTTCTTT.

This chain uses TRBV30 with TRBJ2-1, with 9 bases lining up with TRBD2. This CDR3 contains 13 residues. Germline V lookup: CDR1 GTSNPN, CDR2 SVGIG (reference sequence). With 7 bases clipped from V and 3 bases from J, the junction kept 4 bases outside the gene matches. The CDR3 reads CAFAGGGYNEQFF. CDR3 DNA sequence: TGTGCCTTTGCGGGAGGGGGCTACAATGAGCAGTTCTTC.